The T cell receptor (beta chain) described here comes from a study of blood T cell repertoires in COVID-19. Study background: The United States, Italy and Spain provided the acute and convalescent COVID-19 samples. Sample material is recorded as cDNA or gDNA derived from T cells, B-cell-depleted T cells, or PBMCs.

The CDR3 spans 15 residues. The trim removed 2 bases at V and 7 bases at J, leaving 5 bases unmatched. Germline CDR1 and CDR2: SGDLS and YYNGEE. Sequencing used immunoSEQ multiplex PCR; TCRdb keeps in-frame clones, though not all of them. Here the sample spans about 35,000 clones, more than 80% being singletons. This receptor was identified in a man aged 55 to 70 with active or convalescent COVID-19. The genes are TRBV9 and TRBJ2-1, with 11 positions matching TRBD2. Sequencing input: peripheral blood. The CDR3 DNA follows: TGTGCCAGCAGCGTTAGCGGGAGGGCGGGGAATGAGCAGTTCTTC. It codes for CASSVSGRAGNEQFF. The variable domain in full, completed from reference TRBV9 and TRBJ2-1, reads DSGVTQTPKHLITATGQRVTLRCSPRSGDLSVYWYQQSLDQGLQFLIQYYNGEERAKGNILERFSAQQFPDLHSELNLSSLELGDSALYFCASSVSGRAGNEQFFGPGTRLTVL.